Listed below are T cell receptor beta chains from one sample, sequenced in a study of T and B cells in COVID-19 patients. MiXCR, run by TCRdb on the multiplex PCR reads, gives a single entry per CDR3 protein. The sample lists a few thousand distinct CDR3 sequences, about a fifth occurring once. Material: blood. Source of these receptors: a human donor with active COVID-19. The CDR3 runs from the conserved cysteine through the conserved F or W. Clone size is given for some rows only: seen once, a few or many times, or a class if the clone is expanded.

len	v_gene	abundance	CDR3aa
14	TRBV24-1	-	CATSSGMFTGELFF
14	TRBV5-4	-	CASSLAGIYNEQFF
15	TRBV6-5	-	CASSYSSGESYEQYF
10	TRBV27	medium-sized	CAGNAYEQYF
13	TRBV7-2	-	CASSLGVIWEQYF
14	TRBV30	medium-sized	CAWSPTVPFYGYTF
13	TRBV5-6	few	CASSGRMNTEAFF
18	TRBV6-6	medium-sized	CASSYFLPGTSATDTQYF
14	TRBV4-3	-	CASSFMGELDGYTF
15	TRBV10-3	-	CAISEPGQGKTEAFF
15	TRBV7-3	few	CASSAVHSGANVLTF
16	TRBV12-3/TRBV12-4	medium-sized	CASTAGTGGYAGELFF
15	TRBV10-3	-	CAISDLGSLNNEQFF
15	TRBV5-5	many	CASSLAPTGDSPLHF
16	TRBV21-1	-	CASSKAGHPSTDTQYF
14	TRBV30	medium-sized	CAWSWTVRVYGYTF
15	TRBV6-4	few	CASSGTSGRFGEQFF
14	TRBV6-5	medium-sized	CASSYVPANYGYTF
15	TRBV12-3/TRBV12-4	medium-sized	CASTHPRTSGSFQFF
15	TRBV19	-	CASSDPQGRAGELFF
12	TRBV6-2/TRBV6-3	medium-sized	CASSLSNQPQHF
17	TRBV6-6	once	CASSHGTGAEGNYGYTF
16	TRBV10-3	-	CAITPSGRVEVGELFF
12	TRBV7-3	few	CASNLGTGELFF
13	TRBV20-1	few	CSARRGANEKLFF
14	TRBV4-3	-	CASSPTRFNYGYTF
14	TRBV19	medium-sized	CASTPRRGVSGYTF
15	TRBV6-2/TRBV6-3	few	CASSYPPSGGYGYTF
14	TRBV7-9	few	CASSFPGGSYEQYF
16	TRBV10-3	medium-sized	CAISGASGTSYNEQFF